This TCR beta chain was profiled in a study of shared T cell receptors in the human thymus. Produced via immunoSEQ multiplex PCR; TCRdb's table is partial and in-frame only. The sample holds 500,000 to 550,000 clones, about 80% seen once. V shed 2 bases and J shed 1 base, with 5 bases lying between them. The CDR3 has 13 residues. Germline V gives CDR1 SGHAT, CDR2 FQNNGV. The data also belong to a second study, concerning human thymus T cells. That paper notes: Biased V and J segment usage appeared in thymus and peripheral blood.

Material: thymocytes. The source of this sequence is a boy under three years old with a congenital heart defect. V gene TRBV11-2 combines with J gene TRBJ1-1; no reliable D call. The CDR3 DNA sequence: TGTGCCAGCAGCTTATTATGGAACACTGAAGCTTTCTTT. Translating gives CASSLLWNTEAFF.